Following are 14 T cell receptor beta chains from one sample sequenced in a study of PD-1 blockade in mismatch repair-deficient tumors. Produced via immunoSEQ multiplex PCR; TCRdb's table is partial and in-frame only. The sample yields 30,000 to 35,000 clones, about 85% seen once. The sample here was PBMCs, taken approximately 6 weeks after starting pembrolizumab. The receptors were gathered from an adult with mismatch repair-deficient cancer.

The rearrangement uses TRBV5-1 and TRBJ1-1; TRBD1 agrees at 9 bases. The V and J ends lost 2 bases and 5 bases, in that order; junction bases with no gene match: 7. The CDR3 runs to 15 residues. CDR1 and CDR2 from the germline V gene are SGHRS and YFSETQ. DNA for the CDR3: TGCGCCAGCAGCTTCTCTGACAGGGGGAGGACTGAAGCTTTCTTT. It yields the protein CASSFSDRGRTEAFF. The full variable domain, with the rest looked up from reference TRBV5-1 and TRBJ1-1, is KAGVTQTPRYLIKTRGQQVTLSCSPISGHRSVSWYQQTPGQGLQFLFEYFSETQRNKGNFPGRFSGRQFSNSRSEMNVSTLELGDSALYLCASSFSDRGRTEAFFGQGTRLTVV.

This chain joins TRBV6-1 and TRBJ2-7; 10 nucleotides agree with TRBD2. The ends lost 3 bases at V and 4 bases at J; junction bases unmatched: 6. Germline V gene lookup returns CDR1 MNHNS and CDR2 SASEGT. This CDR3 has 15 amino acids. The CDR3 sequence is CASSDASGSGYEQYF. The CDR3 region has the DNA TGTGCCAGCAGTGACGCTAGCGGGAGTGGTTACGAGCAGTACTTC.

This clone came up once. V usage is TRBV10-3 and J usage is TRBJ1-4, with D perhaps TRBD1 (6 bases). Germline V gives CDR1 ENHRY, CDR2 SYGVKD. The CDR3 contains 13 residues. V lost 5 bases to trimming and J lost 11 bases, with 15 bases between them. The CDR3 DNA reads as TGTGCCATCAGTCAGGACAGCGTGGGGAAACTGTTTTTT. Its translation: CAISQDSVGKLFF.

The chain combines TRBV6-1 with TRBJ2-2; no reliable D call. Germline values: CDR1 MNHNS, CDR2 SASEGT. The CDR3 runs 18 residues. Trimming removed 3 bases from V and 2 bases from J, with 19 bases in between. CDR3 sequence reads: CASSELSWAVRNTGELFF. DNA of the CDR3: TGTGCCAGCAGTGAGCTATCTTGGGCAGTGAGAAACACCGGGGAGCTGTTTTTT.

The chain employs TRBV7-3 and TRBJ2-4, with 7 bases matching TRBD1. The CDR3 consists of 13 residues. CDR1 is SGHTA and CDR2 is FQGTGA in the germline V gene. V was pared by 5 bases and J by 9 bases, with 7 bases of the junction left unmatched. Here the CDR3 DNA reads TGTGCCAGCAGCGCCTTACAGGGGACCATTCAGTACTTC. It yields the protein CASSALQGTIQYF.

The V call is TRBV10-3, the J call TRBJ2-3; 10 nucleotides agree with TRBD2. The CDR3 is 16 amino acids. J was trimmed by 6 bases and V by 0 bases; bases with no gene match: 6. In germline, CDR1 is ENHRY, CDR2 SYGVKD. CDR3: CAISESASGGPDTQYF. DNA of the CDR3: TGTGCCATCAGTGAGTCGGCTAGCGGGGGACCTGATACGCAGTATTTT.

This clone was counted once. This sequence joins TRBV15 and TRBJ2-5; perhaps TRBD1 as D (6 bases). This CDR3 is 15 amino acids long. V shed 3 bases and J shed 5 bases, with 16 bases lying between them. CDR1 is LNHNV, CDR2 YYDKDF, per germline (reference sequence). The CDR3 here is CATSSPYTGKETQYF. CDR3 sequence (DNA): TGTGCCACCAGCAGTCCTTATACAGGGAAGGAGACCCAGTACTTC. Full variable domain (rest looked up from reference TRBV15 and TRBJ2-5): DAMVIQNPRYQVTQFGKPVTLSCSQTLNHNVMYWYQQKSSQAPKLLFHYYDKDFNNEADTPDNFQSRRPNTSFCFLDIRSPGLGDTAMYLCATSSPYTGKETQYFGPGTRLLVL.

The chain links TRBV7-8 to TRBJ1-4, with D perhaps TRBD1 (5 bases). CDR3 length: 14 amino acids. The germline CDR1 and CDR2 sequences are SGHVS and FQNEAQ. V shed 5 bases and J shed 5 bases, with 12 bases lying between them. This CDR3 is CASSRGIQNEKLFF. In DNA, the CDR3 is TGTGCCAGCAGCCGGGGGATACAAAATGAAAAACTGTTTTTT.

The chain joins TRBV5-1 to TRBJ2-7; 7 bases align to TRBD2. CDR3 length equals 15 residues. The J segment lost 2 bases and the V segment lost 1 base, leaving 6 bases of the junction unmatched. Germline V gene lookup returns CDR1 SGHRS and CDR2 YFSETQ. CDR3 loop: CASSLLSGIPYEQYF. The CDR3 bases are TGCGCCAGCAGCTTGTTGAGCGGGATCCCCTACGAGCAGTACTTC.

The chain recombines TRBV7-3 with TRBJ2-7; maybe TRBD2 (5 bases). Germline lookup yields CDR1 SGHTA and CDR2 FQGTGA. The ends were cut back, 2 bases at V and 0 bases at J, with 5 bases in the middle. The CDR3 is 13 residues long. Written as DNA, the CDR3 is TGTGCCAGCAGCTTAGCGGGCTCCTACGAGCAGTACTTC. Its translation: CASSLAGSYEQYF.

This clone has just one count. The rearrangement links TRBV7-9 to TRBJ1-1, with D possibly TRBD1 on 6 matching bases. This CDR3 spans 13 amino acids. Per germline, CDR1 SEHNR and CDR2 FQNEAQ (reference sequence). Between the trimmed V and J ends, which lost 1 base and 7 bases, there was a span of 10 bases. Written as DNA, the CDR3 is TGTGCCAGCAGCTTAGGGGGACAAGTTGAAGCTTTCTTT. Protein sequence: CASSLGGQVEAFF. Based on the CDR3 plus reference TRBV7-9 and TRBJ1-1, the full variable domain is DTGVSQNPRHKITKRGQNVTFRCDPISEHNRLYWYRQTLGQGPEFLTYFQNEAQLEKSRLLSDRFSAERPKGSFSTLEIQRTEQGDSAMYLCASSLGGQVEAFFGQGTRLTVV.

The chain uses TRBV9 and TRBJ1-4; D uncertain. The CDR3 has 15 residues. V gave up 1 base and J gave up 4 bases, with 11 bases separating them. Germline CDR1 SGDLS, CDR2 YYNGEE. CDR3 in amino acids: CASSVSGKNNEKLFF. In nucleotides, the CDR3 is TGTGCCAGCAGCGTATCTGGCAAGAATAATGAAAAACTGTTTTTT.

The chain carries TRBV18 and TRBJ1-2, with D tentatively TRBD1 (5 bases). Germline loops: CDR1 KGHSH, CDR2 LQKENI. There are 15 residues in the CDR3. V was cut by 1 base and J by 0 bases, with 9 bases left in between. CDR3 loop: CASSPQDNPNYGYTF. In nucleotides, the CDR3 is TGTGCCAGCTCACCACAGGACAACCCTAACTATGGCTACACCTTC. Looking up the rest from reference TRBV18 and TRBJ1-2 gives the full variable domain: NAGVMQNPRHLVRRRGQEARLRCSPMKGHSHVYWYRQLPEEGLKFMVYLQKENIIDESGMPKERFSAEFPKEGPSILRIQQVVRGDSAAYFCASSPQDNPNYGYTFGSGTRLTVV.

The chain is built from TRBV28 and TRBJ2-5; TRBD1 agrees at 10 bases. After removal of 8 bases from V and 7 bases from J, the junction contained 4 bases not matched to a gene. Germline-derived CDR1 and CDR2 are MDHEN and SYDVKM. CDR3 size: 12 residues. In nucleotides, the CDR3 is TGTGCCAGCTTGACAGGGGGCGCGACCCAGTACTTC. Its translation: CASLTGGATQYF.